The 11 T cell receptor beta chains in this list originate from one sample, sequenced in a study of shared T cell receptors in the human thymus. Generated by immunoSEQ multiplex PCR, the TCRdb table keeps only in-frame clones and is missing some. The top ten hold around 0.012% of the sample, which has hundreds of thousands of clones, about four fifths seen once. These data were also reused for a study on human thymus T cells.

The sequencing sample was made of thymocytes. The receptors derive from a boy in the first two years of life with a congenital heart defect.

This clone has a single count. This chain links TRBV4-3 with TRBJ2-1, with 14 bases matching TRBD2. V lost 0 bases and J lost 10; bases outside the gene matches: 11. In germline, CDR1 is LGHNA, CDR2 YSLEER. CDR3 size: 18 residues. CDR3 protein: CASSQERGGLAGDGEQFF. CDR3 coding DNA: TGCGCCAGCAGCCAAGAAAGAGGGGGACTAGCGGGAGATGGAGAGCAGTTCTTC.

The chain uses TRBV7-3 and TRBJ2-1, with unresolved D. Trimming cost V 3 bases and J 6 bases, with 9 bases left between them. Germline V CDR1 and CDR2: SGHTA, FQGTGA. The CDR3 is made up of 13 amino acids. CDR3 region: CASSFGPGNEQFF. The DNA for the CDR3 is TGTGCCAGCAGCTTCGGCCCGGGCAATGAGCAGTTCTTC.

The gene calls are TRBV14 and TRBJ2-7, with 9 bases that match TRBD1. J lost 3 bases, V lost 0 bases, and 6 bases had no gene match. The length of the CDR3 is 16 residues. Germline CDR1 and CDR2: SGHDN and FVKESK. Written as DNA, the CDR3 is TGTGCCAGCAGCCAAGAGCTGCGGACAGGGGACTACGAGCAGTACTTC. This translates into CASSQELRTGDYEQYF. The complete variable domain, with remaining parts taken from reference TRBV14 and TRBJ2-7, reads EAGVTQFPSHSVIEKGQTVTLRCDPISGHDNLYWYRRVMGKEIKFLLHFVKESKQDESGMPNNRFLAERTGGTYSTLKVQPAELEDSGVYFCASSQELRTGDYEQYFGPGTRLTVT.

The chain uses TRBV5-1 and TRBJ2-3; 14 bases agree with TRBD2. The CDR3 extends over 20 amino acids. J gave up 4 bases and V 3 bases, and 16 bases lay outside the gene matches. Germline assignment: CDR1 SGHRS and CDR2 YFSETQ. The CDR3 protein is CASSSPTSGRAQVEADTQYF. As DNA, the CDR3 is TGCGCCAGCAGCTCGCCGACTAGCGGGAGGGCCCAGGTTGAGGCAGATACGCAGTATTTT.

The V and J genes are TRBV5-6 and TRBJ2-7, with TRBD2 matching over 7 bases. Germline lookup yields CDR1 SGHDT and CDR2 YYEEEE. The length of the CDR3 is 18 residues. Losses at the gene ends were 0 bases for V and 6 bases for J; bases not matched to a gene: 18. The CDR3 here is CASSLASREGHRTGEQYF. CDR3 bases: TGTGCCAGCAGCTTGGCCTCGAGGGAGGGCCATCGCACTGGCGAGCAGTACTTC. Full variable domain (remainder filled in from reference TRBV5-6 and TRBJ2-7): DAGVTQSPTHLIKTRGQQVTLRCSPKSGHDTVSWYQQALGQGPQFIFQYYEEEERQRGNFPDRFSGHQFPNYSSELNVNALLLGDSALYLCASSLASREGHRTGEQYFGPGTRLTVT.

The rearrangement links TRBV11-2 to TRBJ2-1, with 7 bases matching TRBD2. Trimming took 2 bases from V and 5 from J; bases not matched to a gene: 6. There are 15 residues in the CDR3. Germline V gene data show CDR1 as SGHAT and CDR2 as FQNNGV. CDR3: CASSLREGLDNEQFF. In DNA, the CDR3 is TGTGCCAGCAGCTTAAGGGAGGGCCTCGACAATGAGCAGTTCTTC.

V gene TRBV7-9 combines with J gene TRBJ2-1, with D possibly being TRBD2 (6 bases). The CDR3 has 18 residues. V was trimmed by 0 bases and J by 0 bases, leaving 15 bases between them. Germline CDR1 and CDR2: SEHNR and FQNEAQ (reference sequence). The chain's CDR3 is CASSLALLAGPSYNEQFF. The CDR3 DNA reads TGTGCCAGCAGCTTAGCGCTCTTGGCGGGGCCCTCCTACAATGAGCAGTTCTTC.

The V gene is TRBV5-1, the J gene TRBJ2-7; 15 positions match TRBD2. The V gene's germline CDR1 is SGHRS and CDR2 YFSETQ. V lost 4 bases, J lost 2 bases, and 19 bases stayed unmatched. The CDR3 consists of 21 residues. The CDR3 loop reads CASSLGLAGGPALLPPYEQYF. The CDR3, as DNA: TGCGCCAGCAGCCTCGGACTAGCGGGAGGGCCGGCCTTACTGCCCCCCTACGAGCAGTACTTC. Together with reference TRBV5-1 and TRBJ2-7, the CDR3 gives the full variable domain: KAGVTQTPRYLIKTRGQQVTLSCSPISGHRSVSWYQQTPGQGLQFLFEYFSETQRNKGNFPGRFSGRQFSNSRSEMNVSTLELGDSALYLCASSLGLAGGPALLPPYEQYFGPGTRLTVT.

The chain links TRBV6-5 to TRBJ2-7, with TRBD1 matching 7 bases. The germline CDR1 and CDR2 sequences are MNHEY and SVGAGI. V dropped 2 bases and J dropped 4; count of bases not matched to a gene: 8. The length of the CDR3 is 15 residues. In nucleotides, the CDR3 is TGTGCCAGCAGTTACGTGACCCCACAGGGGTACGAGCAGTACTTC. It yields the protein CASSYVTPQGYEQYF.

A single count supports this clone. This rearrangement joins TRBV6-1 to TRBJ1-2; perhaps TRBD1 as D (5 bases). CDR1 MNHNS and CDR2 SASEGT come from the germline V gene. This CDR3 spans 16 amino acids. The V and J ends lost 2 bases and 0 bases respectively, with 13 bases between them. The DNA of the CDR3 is TGTGCCAGCAGTGAATTGCAGGGCAAAGCTAACTATGGCTACACCTTC. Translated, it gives CASSELQGKANYGYTF.

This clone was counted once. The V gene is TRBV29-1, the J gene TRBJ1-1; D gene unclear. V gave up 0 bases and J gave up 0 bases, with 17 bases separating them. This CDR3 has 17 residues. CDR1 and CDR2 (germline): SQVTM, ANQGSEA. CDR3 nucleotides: TGCAGCGTTGAAGATAAACAGAAGATGCAGATGAACACTGAAGCTTTCTTT. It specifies CSVEDKQKMQMNTEAFF.